These T cell receptor beta chains were read from a single sample in a study of T-cell memory formation after mild COVID-19. TCRdb ran MiXCR on the 5' RACE reads and lists one entry per CDR3 protein. The profile covers about 560,000 distinct CDR3 sequences, with less than 25% appearing a single time and approximately 8.4% taken by the ten largest. The material sequenced was PBMCs or a T cell subset sorted from them (not recorded which). The receptors derive from an adult woman who had mild COVID-19 (a few samples of this study predate the infection). Cell type and time point are not known. The CDR3 runs from the conserved cysteine through the conserved F or W. A D gene is named only where the DNA matches it firmly. Expanded clones get a size class; other rows say once, few or many, or leave the size out.

D | size | J | V | CDR3 | DNA
. | few | TRBJ1-5 | TRBV15 | CATSSPGPNSNQPQHF | TGTGCCACCAGCAGCCCGGGACCTAATAGCAATCAGCCCCAGCATTTT
. | few | TRBJ1-1 | TRBV24-1 | CATASGRGNTEAFF | TGTGCCACTGCATCTGGCCGAGGGAACACTGAAGCTTTCTTT
TRBD1 | . | TRBJ1-1 | TRBV29-1 | CSVWTGVMNTEAFF | TGCAGCGTTTGGACAGGGGTCATGAACACTGAAGCTTTCTTT
TRBD2 | few | TRBJ2-1 | TRBV30 | CAFRSLAGNEQFF | TGTGCCTTCAGGTCCCTAGCGGGTAATGAGCAGTTCTTC
TRBD2 | . | TRBJ2-1 | TRBV3-1 | CASSQVGLANEQFF | TGTGCCAGCAGCCAAGTGGGACTAGCGAATGAGCAGTTCTTC
. | . | TRBJ2-3 | TRBV12-3/TRBV12-4 | CASSHHGDTQYF | TGTGCCAGCAGTCATCACGGAGATACGCAGTATTTT
TRBD2 | . | TRBJ2-3 | TRBV9 | CASSVELAGPTDTQYF | TGTGCCAGCAGCGTAGAACTAGCGGGGCCCACAGATACGCAGTATTTT
. | few | TRBJ2-1 | TRBV6-2/TRBV6-3 | CASSYSFEGSSSYNEQFF | TGTGCCAGCAGTTACTCGTTCGAGGGCTCCAGCTCCTACAATGAGCAGTTCTTC
TRBD1 | few | TRBJ2-7 | TRBV6-1 | CASNPGQGWSSYEQYF | TGTGCCAGCAATCCGGGACAGGGCTGGAGCTCCTACGAGCAGTACTTC
TRBD2 | . | TRBJ2-1 | TRBV7-9 | CASSLPSSGQNNEQFF | TGTGCCAGCAGCTTGCCCTCTAGCGGGCAGAACAATGAGCAGTTCTTC
. | . | TRBJ2-7 | TRBV12-3/TRBV12-4 | CASTIRDSLSYEQYF | TGTGCCAGCACGATCCGGGACTCCCTCTCCTACGAGCAGTACTTC
. | . | TRBJ1-1 | TRBV15 | CATSIGGAGDTEAFF | TGTGCCACCAGCATAGGGGGGGCGGGGGACACTGAAGCTTTCTTT
. | . | TRBJ2-7 | TRBV5-4 | CASSLAGGGTYEQYF | TGTGCCAGCAGCTTAGCAGGGGGAGGAACCTACGAGCAGTACTTC
TRBD2 | few | TRBJ2-7 | TRBV4-3 | CASSQAARGASYEQYF | TGCGCCAGCAGCCAAGCGGCGCGGGGGGCCTCCTACGAGCAGTACTTC
. | . | TRBJ1-2 | TRBV18 | CASSSSSGTTSYGYTF | TGTGCCAGCTCATCCTCCTCCGGGACAACGAGCTATGGCTACACCTTC
. | . | TRBJ2-7 | TRBV29-1 | CSVESGTYEQYF | TGCAGCGTTGAATCGGGGACCTACGAGCAGTACTTC